Following are 9 T cell receptor beta chains from one sample sequenced in a study of shared clonotypes between healthy human individuals. Method: immunoSEQ multiplex PCR; TCRdb's copy keeps in-frame clones and lacks some. This table has about 1.9 million clones, 85% to 95% appearing once. CD8 cells classed as naive were CD45RO-negative and positively selected for CCR7, excluding terminally differentiated effector memory CD45RA+ cells. Sequencing was done on a sample of naive CD8+ T cells from PBMCs. Every receptor here comes from a man aged 18 to 29 in good health. Some clones in this sample may be carry-over from other donors' samples.

The chain carries TRBV4-1 and TRBJ2-1, with 9 bases lining up with TRBD2. The junction had 6 bases not matched to a gene; V was cut back by 1 base and J by 2 bases. CDR1 and CDR2 from the germline V gene are MGHRA and YSYEKL. The CDR3 contains 17 residues. The CDR3 loop reads CASSQGLAGEPYNEQFF. The CDR3, as DNA: TGCGCCAGCAGCCAAGGTTTAGCGGGAGAGCCCTACAATGAGCAGTTCTTC.

The chain combines TRBV6-5 with TRBJ2-1; 7 bases map to TRBD1. The CDR3 covers 13 residues. The germline CDR1 and CDR2 sequences are MNHEY and SVGAGI. The trim removed 8 bases at V and 2 bases at J, leaving 3 bases unmatched. The CDR3 sequence is CASVDRPYNEQFF. CDR3 DNA sequence: TGTGCCAGCGTGGACAGGCCCTACAATGAGCAGTTCTTC.

The chain has TRBV27 and TRBJ2-1, with D perhaps assigned TRBD1 or TRBD2 (5 bases each). The CDR3 loop spans 13 amino acids. Trimming took 5 bases from V and 8 from J, leaving 13 bases between them. The germline gives CDR1 MNHEY, CDR2 SMNVEV (reference sequence). This chain's CDR3 is CASSTWDLDEQFF. The CDR3 DNA is TGTGCCAGCAGTACCTGGGACCTCGATGAGCAGTTCTTC.

This clone was counted a single time. This CDR3 is CASSGNSDRGLWEQYF. The CDR3 nucleotides read TGTGCCAGCAGCGGTAACTCGGACAGGGGGCTATGGGAGCAGTACTTC. V is TRBV2 and J is TRBJ2-7; 11 bases are shared with TRBD1. The V segment lost 6 bases and the J segment 7 bases; nucleotides outside the gene matches: 14. Germline V gene data show CDR1 as SNHLY and CDR2 as FYNNEI. The CDR3 runs 16 residues.

The gene calls are TRBV7-6 and TRBJ2-3; the match to TRBD2 covers 9 bases. The CDR3 has 14 amino acids. V gave up 10 bases and J gave up 0 bases; unmatched junction bases: 5. Per germline, CDR1 SGHVS and CDR2 FNYEAQ. The CDR3 DNA reads TGTGCCACCGCGGGGGGGCCCAGCACAGATACGCAGTATTTT. Amino acids: CATAGGPSTDTQYF.

This clone came up once. J is TRBJ2-5 and V is TRBV10-1; the match to TRBD2 covers 8 bases. The CDR3 loop spans 15 amino acids. V dropped 6 bases and J dropped 5; count of bases not matched to a gene: 11. Germline loops: CDR1 WNHNN, CDR2 SYGVQD (reference sequence). The CDR3 reads CASSQGLADFETQYF. CDR3 DNA: TGCGCCAGCAGCCAAGGACTAGCAGACTTTGAGACCCAGTACTTC.

The rearrangement links TRBV14 to TRBJ2-5; 14 bases match TRBD2. From germline, CDR1 is SGHDN and CDR2 FVKESK. Trimming at V came to 4 bases and at J to 2 bases, leaving 3 bases not matched to a gene. This CDR3 has 16 residues. The CDR3 nucleotides read TGTGCCAGCAGCCCGGGACTAGCGGGAGTTCAAGAGACCCAGTACTTC. Translated: CASSPGLAGVQETQYF.

The genes are TRBV14 and TRBJ2-1; 11 bases agree with TRBD1. The ends lost 5 bases at V and 4 bases at J; junction bases unmatched: 4. The CDR3 is 15 residues long. The germline gives CDR1 SGHDN, CDR2 FVKESK. The CDR3 DNA follows: TGTGCCAGCAGCTGGGGGACAGGGGGTTACAATGAGCAGTTCTTC. Residues: CASSWGTGGYNEQFF.

J is TRBJ1-4 and V is TRBV7-9, with D unclear. Germline V gene data show CDR1 as SEHNR and CDR2 as FQNEAQ (reference sequence). Trimming took 6 bases from V and 4 from J, leaving 12 bases between them. CDR3 length: 14 amino acids. CDR3 region: CASSLDGINEKLFF. In DNA form, the CDR3 reads TGTGCCAGCAGTCTGGACGGGATTAATGAAAAACTGTTTTTT.